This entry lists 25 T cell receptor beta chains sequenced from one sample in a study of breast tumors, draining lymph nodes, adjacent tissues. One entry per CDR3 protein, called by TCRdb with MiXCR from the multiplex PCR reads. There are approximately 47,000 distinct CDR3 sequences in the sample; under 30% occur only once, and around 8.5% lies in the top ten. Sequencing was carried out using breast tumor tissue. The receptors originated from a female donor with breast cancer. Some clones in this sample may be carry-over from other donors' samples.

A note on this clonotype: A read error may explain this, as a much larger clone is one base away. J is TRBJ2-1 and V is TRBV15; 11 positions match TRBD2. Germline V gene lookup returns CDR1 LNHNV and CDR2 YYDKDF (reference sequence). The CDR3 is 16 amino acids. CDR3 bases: TGTGCCGCCAGCACCACTAGCGGGAGATCCTACAATGAGCAGTTCTTC. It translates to CAASTTSGRSYNEQFF.

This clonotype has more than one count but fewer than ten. DNA of the CDR3: TGTGCCAGCAGTGAAAGTTCGGGGGCCGATACGCAGTATTTT. It yields the protein CASSESSGADTQYF. The chain has TRBV6-1 and TRBJ2-3; D is possibly TRBD1 or TRBD2 (6 bases each). V lost 2 bases, J lost 6 bases, and 12 bases lay in between. This CDR3 spans 14 amino acids. CDR1 is MNHNS, CDR2 SASEGT, per germline.

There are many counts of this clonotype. The CDR3: CASSGQSNTGELFF. The CDR3 coding sequence is TGTGCCAGCAGCGGACAATCGAACACCGGGGAGCTGTTTTTT. The rearrangement uses TRBV4-2 and TRBJ2-2; D is perhaps TRBD1 (5 bases). There are 14 residues in the CDR3. Germline V gives CDR1 LGHNA, CDR2 YNFKEQ. V lost 5 bases, J lost 0 bases, and 7 bases lay in between.

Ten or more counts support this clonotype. Here the CDR3 reads CASSESGSNQPQHF. The CDR3 region has the DNA TGTGCCAGCAGTGAATCCGGTAGCAATCAGCCCCAGCATTTT. The rearrangement joins TRBV6-1 to TRBJ1-5; D is unresolved. The CDR3 contains 14 residues. Germline V gives CDR1 MNHNS, CDR2 SASEGT. V dropped 2 bases and J dropped 0 bases, with 5 bases sitting between them.

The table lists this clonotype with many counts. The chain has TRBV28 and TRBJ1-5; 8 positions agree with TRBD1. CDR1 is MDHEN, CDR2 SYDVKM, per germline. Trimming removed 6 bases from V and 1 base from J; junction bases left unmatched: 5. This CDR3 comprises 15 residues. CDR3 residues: CASSKGQGSNQPQHF. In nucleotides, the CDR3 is TGTGCCAGCAGCAAAGGACAGGGAAGCAATCAGCCCCAGCATTTT.

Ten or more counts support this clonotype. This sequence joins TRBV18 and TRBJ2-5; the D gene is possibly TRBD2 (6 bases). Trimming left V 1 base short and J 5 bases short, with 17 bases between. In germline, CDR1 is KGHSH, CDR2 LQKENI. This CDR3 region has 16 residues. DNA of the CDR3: TGTGCCAGCTCACCACAGAACCGAGGGGCGGGGGAGACCCAGTACTTC. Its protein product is CASSPQNRGAGETQYF.

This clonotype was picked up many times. The CDR3 spells CSATGLAGGPVRTDTQYF. The CDR3 nucleotides are TGCAGTGCCACAGGACTAGCGGGGGGCCCAGTGAGGACAGATACGCAGTATTTT. This chain joins TRBV20-1 and TRBJ2-3; 14 positions agree with TRBD2. CDR1 is DFQATT and CDR2 is SNEGSKA in the germline V gene (reference sequence). J gave up 3 bases and V 6 bases, and 14 bases lay outside the gene matches. The CDR3 extends over 18 amino acids.

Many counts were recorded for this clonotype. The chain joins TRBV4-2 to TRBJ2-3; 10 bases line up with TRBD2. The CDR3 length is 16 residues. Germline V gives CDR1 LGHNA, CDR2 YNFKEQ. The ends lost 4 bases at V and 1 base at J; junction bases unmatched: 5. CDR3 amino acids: CASSLSGGGRTDTQYF. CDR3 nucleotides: TGTGCCAGCAGCCTGAGCGGGGGGGGACGCACAGATACGCAGTATTTT.

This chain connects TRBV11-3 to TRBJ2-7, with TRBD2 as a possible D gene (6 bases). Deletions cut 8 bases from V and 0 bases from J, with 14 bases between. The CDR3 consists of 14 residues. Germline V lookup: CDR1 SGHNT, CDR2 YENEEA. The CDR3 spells CASQAGPSSYEQYF. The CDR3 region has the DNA TGTGCCAGCCAGGCGGGGCCTAGCTCCTACGAGCAGTACTTC.

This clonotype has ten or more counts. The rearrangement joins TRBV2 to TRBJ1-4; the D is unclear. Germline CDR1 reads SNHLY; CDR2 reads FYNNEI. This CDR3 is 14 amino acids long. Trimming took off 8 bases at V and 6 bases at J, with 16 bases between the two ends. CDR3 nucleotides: TGTGCCAGCTGCGCCCAAAACGTAGATGAAAAACTGTTTTTT. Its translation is CASCAQNVDEKLFF.

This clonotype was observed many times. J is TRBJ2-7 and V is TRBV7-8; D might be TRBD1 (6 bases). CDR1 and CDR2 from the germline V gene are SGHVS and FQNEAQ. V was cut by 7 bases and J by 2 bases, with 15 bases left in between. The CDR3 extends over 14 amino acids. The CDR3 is CASNTGTSAYEQYF. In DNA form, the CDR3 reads TGTGCCAGCAACACCGGGACATCAGCCTACGAGCAGTACTTC.

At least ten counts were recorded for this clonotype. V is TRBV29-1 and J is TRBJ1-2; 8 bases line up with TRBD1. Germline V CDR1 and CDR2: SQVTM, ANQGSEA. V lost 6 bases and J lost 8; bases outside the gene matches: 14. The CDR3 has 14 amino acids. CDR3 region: CSVRTGRGGEGYTF. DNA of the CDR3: TGCAGCGTACGGACAGGGCGTGGGGGTGAGGGCTACACCTTC.

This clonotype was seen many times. The CDR3 here is CASSLESTNTQYF. In nucleotides, the CDR3 is TGCGCCAGCAGCTTGGAATCCACCAATACGCAGTATTTT. The rearrangement links TRBV5-1 to TRBJ2-3; D ambiguous. V dropped 0 bases and J dropped 7 bases, with 9 bases sitting between them. The CDR3 covers 13 residues. The germline gives CDR1 SGHRS, CDR2 YFSETQ. Full variable domain (remainder filled in from reference TRBV5-1 and TRBJ2-3): KAGVTQTPRYLIKTRGQQVTLSCSPISGHRSVSWYQQTPGQGLQFLFEYFSETQRNKGNFPGRFSGRQFSNSRSEMNVSTLELGDSALYLCASSLESTNTQYFGPGTRLTVL.

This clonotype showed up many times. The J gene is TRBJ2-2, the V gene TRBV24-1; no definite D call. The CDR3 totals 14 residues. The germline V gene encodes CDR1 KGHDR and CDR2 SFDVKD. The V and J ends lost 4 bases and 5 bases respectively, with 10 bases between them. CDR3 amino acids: CATSDLTETGELFF. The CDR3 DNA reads TGTGCCACCAGTGACTTGACTGAGACCGGGGAGCTGTTTTTT.

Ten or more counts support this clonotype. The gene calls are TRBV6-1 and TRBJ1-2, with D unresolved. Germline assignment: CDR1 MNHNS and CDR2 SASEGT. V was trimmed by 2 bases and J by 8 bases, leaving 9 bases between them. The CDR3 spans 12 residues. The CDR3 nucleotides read TGTGCCAGCAGTGAACGCTTCCTGGGCTACACCTTC. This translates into CASSERFLGYTF.

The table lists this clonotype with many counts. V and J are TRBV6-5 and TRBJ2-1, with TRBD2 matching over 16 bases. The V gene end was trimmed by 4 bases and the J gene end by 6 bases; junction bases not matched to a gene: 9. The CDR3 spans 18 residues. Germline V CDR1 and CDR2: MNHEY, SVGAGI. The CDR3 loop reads CASSSGTSGRAYGNEQFF. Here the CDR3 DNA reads TGTGCCAGCAGTTCGGGGACTAGCGGGAGGGCCTATGGCAATGAGCAGTTCTTC.

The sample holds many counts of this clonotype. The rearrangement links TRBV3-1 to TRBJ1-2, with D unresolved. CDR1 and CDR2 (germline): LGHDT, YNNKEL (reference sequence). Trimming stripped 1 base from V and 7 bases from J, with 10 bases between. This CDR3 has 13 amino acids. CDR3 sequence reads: CASSQVRFGGYTF. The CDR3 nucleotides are TGTGCCAGCAGCCAAGTTCGATTCGGTGGCTACACCTTC.

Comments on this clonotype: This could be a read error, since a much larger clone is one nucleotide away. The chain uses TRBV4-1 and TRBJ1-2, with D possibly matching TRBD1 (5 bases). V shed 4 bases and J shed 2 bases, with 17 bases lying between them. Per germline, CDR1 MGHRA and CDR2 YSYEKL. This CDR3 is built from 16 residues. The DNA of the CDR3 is TGCGCCAGCAGCCCTTCTCTGGGACGCCGAAACTATGGCTACACCTTC. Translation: CASSPSLGRRNYGYTF.

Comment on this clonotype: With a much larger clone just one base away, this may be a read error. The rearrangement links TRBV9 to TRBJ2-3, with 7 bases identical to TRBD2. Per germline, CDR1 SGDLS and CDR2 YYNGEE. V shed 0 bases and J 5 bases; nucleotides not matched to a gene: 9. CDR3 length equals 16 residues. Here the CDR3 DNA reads TGTGCCAGCAGCGTAGAGAGAATACCGGGGGGAGATACGCAGTATTTT. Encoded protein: CASSVERIPGGDTQYF.

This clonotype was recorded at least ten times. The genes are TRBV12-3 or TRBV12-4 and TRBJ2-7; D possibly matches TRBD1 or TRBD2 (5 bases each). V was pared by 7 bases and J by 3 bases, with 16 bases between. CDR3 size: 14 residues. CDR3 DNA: TGTGCCAGCAAGGGGAGTGACAGAAACTACGAGCAGTACTTC. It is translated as CASKGSDRNYEQYF.

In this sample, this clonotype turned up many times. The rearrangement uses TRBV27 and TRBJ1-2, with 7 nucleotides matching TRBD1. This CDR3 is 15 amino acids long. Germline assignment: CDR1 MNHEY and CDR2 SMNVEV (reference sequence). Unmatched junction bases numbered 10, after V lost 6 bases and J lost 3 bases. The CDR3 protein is CASSENSGTDYGYTF. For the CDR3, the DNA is TGTGCCAGCAGCGAAAACTCCGGGACAGACTATGGCTACACCTTC.

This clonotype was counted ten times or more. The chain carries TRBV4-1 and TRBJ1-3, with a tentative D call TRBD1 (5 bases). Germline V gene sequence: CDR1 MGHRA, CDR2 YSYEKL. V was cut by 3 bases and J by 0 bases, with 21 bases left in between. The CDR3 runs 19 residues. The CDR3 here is CASSQVERDHFLSGNTIYF. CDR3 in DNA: TGCGCCAGCAGCCAGGTCGAGAGGGACCACTTTCTCTCTGGAAACACCATATATTTT.

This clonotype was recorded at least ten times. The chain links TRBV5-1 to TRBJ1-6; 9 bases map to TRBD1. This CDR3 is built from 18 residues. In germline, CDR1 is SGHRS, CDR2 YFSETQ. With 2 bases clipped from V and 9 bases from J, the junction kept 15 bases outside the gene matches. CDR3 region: CASSFWGTGPIFSSPLHF. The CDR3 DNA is TGCGCCAGCAGCTTCTGGGGGACAGGGCCCATTTTCAGTTCACCCCTCCACTTT. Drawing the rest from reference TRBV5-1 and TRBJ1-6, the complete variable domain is KAGVTQTPRYLIKTRGQQVTLSCSPISGHRSVSWYQQTPGQGLQFLFEYFSETQRNKGNFPGRFSGRQFSNSRSEMNVSTLELGDSALYLCASSFWGTGPIFSSPLHFGNGTRLTVT.

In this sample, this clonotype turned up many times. The CDR3, as DNA: TGTGCCAGCAGTTTATCGCCCGACAATGAGCAGTTCTTC. The encoded protein is CASSLSPDNEQFF. The V call is TRBV12-3 or TRBV12-4, the J call TRBJ2-1; D gene uncertain. This CDR3 is built from 13 residues. Trimming stripped 2 bases from V and 5 bases from J, with 7 bases between.

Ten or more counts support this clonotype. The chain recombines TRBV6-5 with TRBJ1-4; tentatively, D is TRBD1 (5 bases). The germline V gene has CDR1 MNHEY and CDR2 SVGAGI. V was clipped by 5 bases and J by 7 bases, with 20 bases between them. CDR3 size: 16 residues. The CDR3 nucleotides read TGTGCCAGCAGTCTCTCTCCCGGGACTGGGGCTGAAAAACTGTTTTTT. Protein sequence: CASSLSPGTGAEKLFF.